A selection of T cell receptor beta chains follows, all from one sample in a study of T cell responses to AZD1222 COVID-19 vaccine. The assay was immunoSEQ multiplex PCR, and TCRdb's table has in-frame clones only and misses some. The sample yields tens of thousands of clones, 75% to 90% seen once. The sequences come from peripheral blood, collected on day 0 of AZD1222 vaccination. The receptors here all came from an adult in good health. Each CDR3 is given with its conserved first and last residue. D genes are given only for firm matches.

>TRBJ2-7|TRBV13|TRBD2
CASSLAGGTYEQYF
>TRBJ2-2|TRBV7-2|TRBD2
CASSSGLAGGYYTGELFF
>TRBJ2-1|TRBV25-1|NA
CASSDPPEQFF
>TRBJ1-1|TRBV30|NA
CAWLQENTEAFF
>TRBJ2-7|TRBV6-5|NA
CASSYGSGYPSYEQYF
>TRBJ2-1|TRBV19|NA
CPLTGQPAGEQFF
>TRBJ2-1|TRBV28|NA
CASSGLPGRNEQFF
>TRBJ1-5|TRBV2|NA
CASRAGSNQPQHF
>TRBJ2-7|TRBV6-5|NA
CASSYSERNNSYEQYF
>TRBJ1-4|TRBV30|TRBD1
CASTGERGEKLFF
>TRBJ2-5|TRBV12-3/TRBV12-4|NA
CASKKDETQYF
>TRBJ1-2|TRBV5-1|NA
CASSPEGRNYGYTF
>TRBJ2-2|TRBV4-1|NA
CASSQRADTGELFF
>TRBJ2-7|TRBV5-4|NA
CASSLTVTSSYEQYF
>TRBJ2-3|TRBV24-1|TRBD2
CATSDPGLAGVRTDTQYF
>TRBJ2-5|TRBV28|TRBD2
CASSGRAEETQYF
>TRBJ2-7|TRBV2|NA
CASSHKGPSYEQYF
>TRBJ2-2|TRBV6-6|TRBD2
CASSYGTTANTGELFF
>TRBJ2-5|TRBV30|NA
CAWGGRRYQETQYF
>TRBJ2-2|TRBV6-5|TRBD1
CASSNRGLSTGELFF
>TRBJ2-7|TRBV18|NA
CASSEMGPGADYEQYF
>TRBJ2-7|TRBV19|NA
CASSMDGGGLYEQYF
>TRBJ2-3|TRBV19|NA
CASSDTGFRTDTQYF
>TRBJ2-1|TRBV7-3|TRBD2
CASSLGGRDEQFF
>TRBJ2-7|TRBV25-1|NA
CASSLYEQYF
>TRBJ2-5|TRBV7-9|NA
CASSLLGRGVETQYF
>TRBJ2-5|TRBV6-5|NA
CASARAGGETQYF
>TRBJ2-7|TRBV19|TRBD1
CASSMSRDSHYEQYF
>TRBJ1-5|TRBV19|NA
CASSNGQGRNQPQHF
>TRBJ2-7|TRBV2|NA
CASSGRQVSYEQYF
>TRBJ1-1|TRBV10-3|NA
CAIRTQNAEAFF
>TRBJ1-2|TRBV4-1|TRBD1
CASSQDGQGHYGYTF
>TRBJ2-5|TRBV7-2|NA
CASSLSVRGQTQYF
>TRBJ1-2|TRBV29-1|NA
CSVATRDFTFANYGYTF
>TRBJ1-4|TRBV5-1|TRBD1
CASSLAGTASEKLFF
>TRBJ1-4|TRBV2|TRBD1
CASSERPSWTGETTNEKLFF
>TRBJ2-7|TRBV15|TRBD1
CATSRTGSYEQYF
>TRBJ2-2|TRBV24-1|NA
CATSDLKGLTGELFF
>TRBJ2-2|TRBV9|NA
CASSPDTGELFF
>TRBJ1-5|TRBV25-1|TRBD1
CASSLDRGRAMHF
>TRBJ1-5|TRBV28|NA
CASSPGGTGNQPQHF
>TRBJ2-7|TRBV7-9|NA
CASSFEATVQYF
>TRBJ2-2|TRBV6-1|NA
CASSEEGHSNTGELFF
>TRBJ1-1|TRBV27|TRBD1
CASRKRAGTGDITEAFF
>TRBJ2-2|TRBV5-1|TRBD2
CASSLAYLAGNTGELFF
>TRBJ2-2|TRBV2|TRBD2
CASKGRANTGELFF
>TRBJ2-7|TRBV4-3|TRBD2
CASSQGILAGVYEQYF
>TRBJ2-5|TRBV6-7|NA
CASSFRGINNETQYF
>TRBJ1-5|TRBV7-6|TRBD1
CASSLSTGTANQPQHF
>TRBJ1-6|TRBV28|NA
CASSSLRQDNSPLHF
>TRBJ2-1|TRBV5-5|NA
CASSLTDGSGGNEQFF
>TRBJ2-7|TRBV6-2/TRBV6-3|NA
CASSYLLTGRYEQYF
>TRBJ1-1|TRBV11-2|TRBD1
CASSLYAHRDRGPNTEAFF
>TRBJ2-2|TRBV30|TRBD1
CAWSGGQGAYTGELFF
>TRBJ2-7|TRBV6-6|NA
CAAEGDYEQYF